The next 2 T cell receptor beta chains were all read from a single sample in a study of identical twins. TCRdb fed the 5' RACE reads into MiXCR, producing one record per CDR3 protein. The sample has around 18,000 distinct CDR3 sequences, 55% to 75% seen once. The sequenced sample consisted of memory (CD45RO+) T cells sorted from blood. The receptors stem from a woman aged 18-29 years in good health. This table probably holds off-target reads from a library built for another chain.

This chain joins TRBV19 and TRBJ2-5; TRBD2 aligns across 14 bases. Trimming removed 4 bases from V and 4 bases from J; junction bases left unmatched: 8. CDR3 length: 17 amino acids. Germline assignment: CDR1 LNHDA and CDR2 SQIVND (reference sequence). The CDR3 DNA follows: TGTGCCAGTAGTACCTCCGGCGGACTAGCGGGAGGAGAGACCCAGTACTTC. Translated: CASSTSGGLAGGETQYF.

The J gene is TRBJ1-4, the V gene TRBV7-6; 7 nucleotides agree with TRBD1. The V gene's germline CDR1 is SGHVS and CDR2 FNYEAQ. J was trimmed by 7 bases and V by 4 bases; bases with no gene match: 9. This CDR3 has 15 amino acids. The CDR3 DNA reads as TGTGCCAGCAGCTCCATACAGGGGATGGCTGAAAAACTGTTTTTT. This translates into CASSSIQGMAEKLFF. Full variable domain (missing parts from reference TRBV7-6 and TRBJ1-4): GAGVSQSPRYKVTKRGQDVALRCDPISGHVSLYWYRQALGQGPEFLTYFNYEAQQDKSGLPNDRFSAERPEGSISTLTIQRTEQRDSAMYRCASSSIQGMAEKLFFGSGTQLSVL.